The 20 T cell receptor beta chains below all came from one sample that was sequenced in a study of tumor-infiltrating lymphocytes in primary liver carcinoma. Priming with a constant-region primer yielded TCR beta cDNA from 500 ng total RNA. Libraries for TCR beta were built through three nested multiplex PCR rounds, which together made up a slightly modified ARM-PCR procedure. Rounds one and two of PCR, each of 10 cycles, were primed with TRBV1-TRBV30 forward primers and a C-beta reverse primer. TCRdb processed the multiplex PCR reads anew with MiXCR; each CDR3 protein has one entry. The sample comprises 300,000 to 350,000 distinct CDR3 sequences, less than 70% of which are singletons, and about 6.3% rests with the top ten. Germline DNA was also extracted, with blood RNA taken from unsorted whole blood. Sequencing was done on a sample of peripheral blood. The receptors derive from a man aged 35 to 55 with primary liver carcinoma and hepatitis B virus infection.

In the case of this clonotype: This clone may be a read error of a much larger clone one base away. The chain is built from TRBV6-6 and TRBJ2-5, with no clear D. This CDR3 contains 11 residues. Trimming left V 5 bases short and J 5 bases short, with 6 bases between. Germline V gives CDR1 MNHNY, CDR2 SVGAGI (reference sequence). The CDR3 loop is CASSMHETQYF. CDR3 sequence (DNA): TGTGCCAGCAGTATGCATGAGACCCAGTACTTC.

In this sample, this clonotype turned up a few times. As the CDR3 is not closed by the conserved phenylalanine or tryptophan, this likely results from a read error. No DNA is shown, since the ends of the CDR3 on it are uncertain; the CDR3 is the one TCRdb lists. The CDR3 loop reads CASSATRGAVEYS. The chain couples TRBV11-2 to TRBJ2-4; the D call in the table, TRBD1, was not verified against the DNA. Germline V gene data show CDR1 as SGHAT and CDR2 as FQNNGV. With termini counted, the CDR3 has 13 amino acids.

Points on this clonotype: One end of the junction varies from germline; a read error may be responsible. The chain links TRBV10-3 to TRBJ2-5; a possible D gene is TRBD1 (5 bases). The CDR3 has 16 amino acids. Germline-derived CDR1 and CDR2 are ENHRY and SYGVKD. The CDR3 loop reads CAICESGRGNQETQYF. The CDR3 nucleotides are TGTGCCATCTGTGAATCCGGTAGGGGTAACCAAGAGACCCAGTACTTC.

V is TRBV6-2 or TRBV6-3 and J is TRBJ1-5, with TRBD1 matching over 7 bases. J was trimmed by 14 bases and V by 5 bases; bases with no gene match: 21. The CDR3 covers 16 residues. CDR1 is MNHEY, CDR2 SVGEGT, per germline. CDR3 nucleotide sequence: TGTGCCAGCAGTAACCTTCGAGGACAGGAGAATCAGCTAGAGCATTTT. The encoded protein is CASSNLRGQENQLEHF.

This clonotype has only one observation. Because the CDR3 is missing its conserved closing phenylalanine or tryptophan, this is likely a read error. This sequence joins TRBV6-1 and TRBJ2-1; TRBD1 aligns across 8 bases. Germline loops: CDR1 MNHNS, CDR2 SASEGT. The CDR3 consists of 14 residues. V lost 7 bases and J lost 3; bases outside the gene matches: 5. Here the CDR3 DNA reads TGTGCCAGCACCCTACAGGGGGGCTACAATGAGCAGTTCTCC. It specifies CASTLQGGYNEQFS.

This clonotype appeared once. It may be a read error: a sequence one base away is much more abundant. The conserved closing phenylalanine or tryptophan is absent in this CDR3, likely reflecting a read error. J is TRBJ2-7 and V is TRBV4-1, with 10 bases identical to TRBD1. Germline CDR1 and CDR2: MGHRA and YSYEKL. Trimming cost V 2 bases and J 4 bases; bases outside gene matches: 5. The CDR3 has 15 amino acids. CDR3 region: CASSQPGQGFYEQYI. The CDR3 nucleotides read TGCGCCAGCAGCCAACCGGGACAGGGGTTTTACGAGCAGTACATC.

This clonotype was detected only a few times. The chain has TRBV14 and TRBJ1-2; perhaps TRBD1 as D (5 bases). V lost 0 bases and J lost 2, with 10 bases in between. Germline V lookup: CDR1 SGHDN, CDR2 FVKESK. The CDR3 is 15 amino acids. DNA of the CDR3: TGTGCCAGCAGCCAAGATCTCCGACAGAACTATGGCTACACCTTC. It yields the protein CASSQDLRQNYGYTF.

A word on this clonotype: Compared with germline, one end of the junction differs, possibly owing to a read error. The V and J genes are TRBV12-3 or TRBV12-4 and TRBJ2-1; TRBD1 aligns across 7 bases. The CDR3 length is 12 residues. Written as DNA, the CDR3 is TGTGCCAACACCGCGAGGCCAGGGGGAGAGCTCTTC. It translates to CANTARPGGELF.

The CDR3 nucleotides read TGTGCCAGCAGCTTAGACCCGGGGCAGTCCCAGTATTTT. Amino acid sequence: CASSLDPGQSQYF. The chain employs TRBV7-8 and TRBJ1-5; D may be TRBD1 or TRBD2 (5 bases each). Matching the DNA end better, TRBJ2-3 makes the J call doubtful. There are 13 residues in the CDR3. CDR1 and CDR2 from the germline V gene are SGHVS and FQNEAQ.

To note about this clonotype: A much larger clone sits a single nucleotide away, making a read error possible. This chain links TRBV4-2 with TRBJ2-3; possibly TRBD1 for D (5 bases). Germline V gene data show CDR1 as LGHNA and CDR2 as YNFKEQ. The CDR3 is made up of 15 amino acids. CDR3 DNA sequence: TGTGCCAGCAGCCAACTTCAACAGGACACAGATACGCACTATTTT. This codes for CASSQLQQDTDTHYF.

This clonotype appeared many times. The chain joins TRBV12-3 or TRBV12-4 to TRBJ1-6; D is undetermined. With 1 base removed from V and 7 bases from J, the gap between germline ends came to 8 bases. The CDR3 has 14 amino acids. The chain's CDR3 is CASSLEIQNSPLHF. As DNA, the CDR3 is TGTGCCAGCAGTTTAGAGATTCAGAATTCACCCCTCCACTTT.

This clonotype occurred a few times. J is TRBJ1-2 and V is TRBV28; no definite D call. With 9 bases removed from V and 8 bases from J, the gap between germline ends came to 16 bases. Looked up from germline, CDR1 is MDHEN and CDR2 is SYDVKM. The CDR3 has 12 residues. The CDR3 loop is CASTDLGGGYTF. CDR3 bases: TGTGCCAGTACCGACTTGGGCGGGGGCTACACCTTC.

Worth noting for this clonotype: Its ends do not fully match the called genes, so a read error is possible. This rearrangement joins TRBV11-2 to TRBJ2-2; the D gene could be TRBD1 or TRBD2 (5 bases each). Germline V gene data show CDR1 as SGHAT and CDR2 as FQNNGV. This CDR3 is 17 amino acids long. The CDR3 loop is CASSLVRHLRGTGELFF. CDR3 coding DNA: TGTGCCAGCAGTTTAGTGAGACACCTGAGGGGCACCGGGGAGCTGTTTTTT.

This clonotype occurred many times. The chain employs TRBV29-1 and TRBJ2-1; D is tentatively TRBD1 or TRBD2 (5 bases each). CDR1 is SQVTM and CDR2 is ANQGSEA in the germline V gene. V was trimmed by 4 bases and J by 3 bases, leaving 22 bases between them. The CDR3 totals 17 residues. In DNA, the CDR3 is TGCAGCGTTGTTTTATATTCGGGACGGAGGAACTACAATGAGCAGTTCTTC. Amino acids: CSVVLYSGRRNYNEQFF.

V and J are TRBV24-1 and TRBJ2-1, with 11 bases aligning to TRBD2. The CDR3 covers 18 residues. In germline, CDR1 is KGHDR, CDR2 SFDVKD. After removal of 3 bases from V and 8 bases from J, the junction contained 14 bases not matched to a gene. Here the CDR3 reads CATSDPLDTSGRGDEQFF. The CDR3 bases are TGTGCCACCAGTGATCCGTTGGATACTAGCGGGAGAGGTGATGAGCAGTTCTTC.

Turning to this clonotype: A much bigger clone sits one base away, suggesting this may be a read error. The CDR3 ends on some other residue instead of the conserved phenylalanine or tryptophan, so this is likely a read error. The chain uses TRBV29-1 and TRBJ2-7; TRBD2 matches at 9 bases. Germline V gives CDR1 SQVTM, CDR2 ANQGSEA. CDR3 length: 13 residues. J lost 3 bases, V lost 4 bases, and 4 bases had no gene match. The CDR3 region is CSVGASGNYEQYY. For the CDR3, the DNA is TGCAGCGTTGGTGCTAGCGGGAACTACGAGCAGTACTAC.

Details on this clonotype: The junction and the germline gene differ at one end; a read error may be behind it. This sequence joins TRBV11-1 and TRBJ1-2, with D maybe TRBD1 (5 bases). Germline lookup yields CDR1 SGHAT and CDR2 FQDESV (reference sequence). This CDR3 comprises 12 residues. The DNA of the CDR3 is TGTGTCAGCAGATTACTAGGGGACGGCTACACCTTC. This gives the protein CVSRLLGDGYTF.

As to this clonotype: The CDR3 end shows no conserved phenylalanine or tryptophan, and so a read error is likely. V is TRBV11-2 and J is TRBJ2-5, with 7 positions matching TRBD2. There are 13 residues in the CDR3. The V gene end was trimmed by 3 bases and the J gene end by 6 bases; junction bases not matched to a gene: 4. Germline CDR1 reads SGHAT; CDR2 reads FQNNGV. CDR3 sequence reads: CASSFGLVQTQYL. CDR3 nucleotide sequence: TGTGCCAGCAGCTTTGGACTAGTACAGACCCAGTACCTC.

This clonotype appeared many times. The rearrangement joins TRBV4-2 to TRBJ2-3; D possibly corresponds to TRBD2 (6 bases). V was trimmed by 3 bases and J by 6 bases, leaving 19 bases between them. This CDR3 is 16 amino acids long. CDR1 is LGHNA, CDR2 YNFKEQ, per germline. CDR3: CASSHPGTSREDTQYF. DNA of the CDR3: TGTGCCAGCAGCCATCCCGGGACCTCCCGGGAGGATACGCAGTATTTT.

The chain combines TRBV30 with TRBJ2-1; D tentatively fits TRBD1 or TRBD2 (5 bases each). The CDR3 covers 13 residues. Trimming pared 4 bases from V and 9 bases from J, leaving 16 bases between. In germline, CDR1 is GTSNPN, CDR2 SVGIG (reference sequence). CDR3 loop: CAWTVGESGEQFF. For the CDR3, the DNA is TGTGCCTGGACAGTGGGGGAGTCGGGTGAGCAGTTCTTC.